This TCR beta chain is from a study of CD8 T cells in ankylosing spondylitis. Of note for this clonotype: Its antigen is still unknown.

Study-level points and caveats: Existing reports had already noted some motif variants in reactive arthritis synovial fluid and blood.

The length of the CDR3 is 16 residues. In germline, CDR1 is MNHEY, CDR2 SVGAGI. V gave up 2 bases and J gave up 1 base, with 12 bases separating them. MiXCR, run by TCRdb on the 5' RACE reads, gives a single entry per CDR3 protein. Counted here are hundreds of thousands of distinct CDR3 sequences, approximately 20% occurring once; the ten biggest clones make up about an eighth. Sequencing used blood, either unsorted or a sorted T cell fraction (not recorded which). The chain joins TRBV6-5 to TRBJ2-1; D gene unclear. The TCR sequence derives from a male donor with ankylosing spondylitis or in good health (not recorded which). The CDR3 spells CASSYKAQVSYNEQFF. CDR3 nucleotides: TGTGCCAGCAGTTACAAGGCCCAGGTTTCCTACAATGAGCAGTTCTTC.